A single sample gave rise to the 15 T cell receptor beta chains below, sequenced in a study of CD8 T cells in ankylosing spondylitis (dated by TCRdb to the late 2010s). General study outcomes and caveats: Blood from ankylosing spondylitis patients appeared to be characterized by a TCR beta motif composed of 7 to 9 highly homologous amino acid variants.

For these receptors, no antigen is known. Receptor amplification or capture employed 5' RACE. Sequencing was carried out with an Illumina HiSeq 2500. TCRdb itself trimmed the public reads at Q25 with fastp, ran MiXCR and retained productive beta chains. Every entry covers one CDR3 protein and lists the most common genes and DNA from its rows. Here the sample has 400,000 to 450,000 distinct CDR3 sequences; 17% occur a single time. The ten largest clones represent 0.95% to 1.1% of the sample. The material sequenced was blood, either unsorted or a sorted T cell fraction (not recorded which). These receptors originate from a male donor with ankylosing spondylitis.

This clonotype was seen more than once but under ten times. The chain joins TRBV5-5 to TRBJ2-2; no clear D. Germline V gene data show CDR1 as SGHKS and CDR2 as YYEKEE (reference sequence). The V and J ends lost 1 base and 1 base respectively, with 11 bases between them. The length of the CDR3 is 16 residues. CDR3 sequence: CASSLLGPGNTGELFF. The CDR3 bases are TGTGCCAGCAGCTTGTTAGGTCCCGGGAACACCGGGGAGCTGTTTTTT. Using reference TRBV5-5 and TRBJ2-2 for the parts outside the CDR3, the full variable domain is DAGVTQSPTHLIKTRGQQVTLRCSPISGHKSVSWYQQVLGQGPQFIFQYYEKEERGRGNFPDRFSARQFPNYSSELNVNALLLGDSALYLCASSLLGPGNTGELFFGEGSRLTVL.

There are a few counts of this clonotype. The genes are TRBV7-8 and TRBJ2-5; D is undetermined. The V and J ends lost 5 bases and 5 bases respectively, with 9 bases between them. The CDR3 covers 12 residues. CDR1 SGHVS and CDR2 FQNEAQ come from the germline V gene. CDR3 DNA sequence: TGTGCCAGCAGCCCTGCTACGGAGACCCAGTACTTC. It encodes CASSPATETQYF. Full variable domain (missing parts from reference TRBV7-8 and TRBJ2-5): GAGVSQSPRYKVAKRGQDVALRCDPISGHVSLFWYQQALGQGPEFLTYFQNEAQLDKSGLPSDRFFAERPEGSVSTLKIQRTQQEDSAVYLCASSPATETQYFGPGTRLLVL.

This clonotype was detected ten times or more. This chain connects TRBV12-3 or TRBV12-4 to TRBJ2-7, with D unclear. With 3 bases removed from V and 0 bases from J, the gap between germline ends came to 3 bases. The CDR3 runs to 12 residues. CDR3 region: CASSFGSYEQYF. In DNA form, the CDR3 reads TGTGCCAGCAGTTTTGGCTCCTACGAGCAGTACTTC.

The chain links TRBV27 to TRBJ2-7, with D unresolved. Germline loops: CDR1 MNHEY, CDR2 SMNVEV (reference sequence). CDR3 length: 15 amino acids. V was cut by 2 bases and J by 3 bases, with 14 bases left in between. The CDR3 nucleotides are TGTGCCAGCAGTTTAAAAGGCTGGCCAGACTACGAGCAGTACTTC. It codes for CASSLKGWPDYEQYF.

The table lists this clonotype with a count of one. V is TRBV20-1 and J is TRBJ2-7, with D uncertain. Germline V CDR1 and CDR2: DFQATT, SNEGSKA (reference sequence). The CDR3 has 11 residues. V was trimmed by 4 bases and J by 6 bases, leaving 10 bases between them. In DNA form, the CDR3 reads TGCAGTGCTACGCCTGTAGGCGAGCAGTACTTC. This encodes CSATPVGEQYF.

This clonotype occurred a few times. The chain recombines TRBV20-1 with TRBJ2-7; D tentatively reads TRBD1 or TRBD2 (5 bases each). Germline V CDR1 and CDR2: DFQATT, SNEGSKA (reference sequence). This CDR3 is built from 14 residues. Trimming left V 0 bases short and J 12 bases short, with 21 bases between. For the CDR3, the DNA is TGCAGTGCTAGAGATAACGGGGCCGGACCACACGCGTACTTC. Its protein product is CSARDNGAGPHAYF.

This clonotype turned up a few times. The rearrangement links TRBV6-1 to TRBJ2-2; 8 bases align to TRBD2. Germline CDR1 and CDR2: MNHNS and SASEGT. This CDR3 is built from 19 residues. V gave up 0 bases and J gave up 5 bases; unmatched junction bases: 14. The CDR3 protein is CASSEAPGGGWRKTGELFF. The CDR3 DNA is TGTGCCAGCAGTGAAGCCCCCGGGGGGGGTTGGCGGAAAACCGGGGAGCTGTTTTTT.

V and J are TRBV3-1 and TRBJ1-2; 7 nucleotides align to TRBD1. Germline CDR1 reads LGHDT; CDR2 reads YNNKEL (reference sequence). The CDR3 sequence is 15 residues long. Trimming at V came to 4 bases and at J to 8 bases, leaving 13 bases not matched to a gene. The CDR3, as DNA: TGTGCCAGCAGCCCAGGGACAGTCCGGATTGAAGGCTACACCTTC. It is translated as CASSPGTVRIEGYTF.

Regarding this clonotype: One base away lies a much larger clone, so this may be a sequencing read error. Because it lacks the conserved phenylalanine or tryptophan at the end, this CDR3 is likely a read error. The V and J genes are TRBV7-2 and TRBJ2-7; possible D gene TRBD1, 5 bases. The germline gives CDR1 SGHTA, CDR2 FQGNSA. V was clipped by 4 bases and J by 1 base, with 14 bases between them. The CDR3 sequence is 15 residues long. The CDR3 DNA sequence: TGTGCCAGCAGCTCAGGGTTGGGTGGTTCCTACGAGCAGTACCTC. Its protein is CASSSGLGGSYEQYL.

This clonotype was seen a single time. This is likely a read error, given that the CDR3 carries no conserved phenylalanine or tryptophan at its end. This chain uses TRBV3-1 with TRBJ2-1, with TRBD1 identical over 7 bases. Looked up from germline, CDR1 is LGHDT and CDR2 is YNNKEL (reference sequence). There are 14 residues in the CDR3. V lost 4 bases to trimming and J lost 8 bases; unmatched junction nucleotides: 8. CDR3 sequence (DNA): TGTGCCAGCAGCCTACAGGGGCCCTGGGATGAGCAGTTCTTG. Translating gives CASSLQGPWDEQFL.

This rearrangement joins TRBV4-1 to TRBJ2-5; 8 bases are shared with TRBD2. The CDR3 consists of 16 residues. J gave up 0 bases and V 1 base, and 4 bases lay outside the gene matches. Germline assignment: CDR1 MGHRA and CDR2 YSYEKL. The CDR3 reads CASSQVGRGDQETQYF. For the CDR3, the DNA is TGCGCCAGCAGCCAAGTCGGGAGGGGAGACCAAGAGACCCAGTACTTC.

This clonotype was detected many times. J is TRBJ1-1 and V is TRBV29-1; TRBD1 agrees at 7 bases. This CDR3 contains 14 residues. V lost 6 bases and J lost 0; bases outside the gene matches: 7. CDR1 and CDR2 (germline): SQVTM, ANQGSEA. CDR3: CSVGPTGMNTEAFF. DNA of the CDR3: TGCAGCGTGGGACCGACAGGGATGAACACTGAAGCTTTCTTT.

The sample holds a few counts of this clonotype. The V and J genes are TRBV6-1 and TRBJ2-5; D remains unclear. CDR1 and CDR2 from the germline V gene are MNHNS and SASEGT. The CDR3 length is 14 residues. Trimming took off 1 base at V and 1 base at J, with 7 bases between the two ends. CDR3 region: CASSEGNRQETQYF. CDR3 coding DNA: TGTGCCAGCAGTGAAGGAAACCGCCAAGAGACCCAGTACTTC.

V usage is TRBV18 and J usage is TRBJ2-7; possibly TRBD1 for D (5 bases). V shed 5 bases and J shed 2 bases, with 13 bases lying between them. Germline CDR1 and CDR2: KGHSH and LQKENI. The CDR3 totals 14 residues. In DNA, the CDR3 is TGTGCCAGCTCAGCCCGGACACCTACCTACGAGCAGTACTTC. It translates to CASSARTPTYEQYF.

This clonotype was found a few times. The rearrangement links TRBV7-9 to TRBJ1-4; no firm D call. V lost 4 bases, J lost 4 bases, and 13 bases lay in between. This CDR3 spans 15 amino acids. Germline V gives CDR1 SEHNR, CDR2 FQNEAQ (reference sequence). In DNA form, the CDR3 reads TGTGCCAGCAGCTCAAGCCTGTGGCTTAATGAAAAACTGTTTTTT. Its translation: CASSSSLWLNEKLFF. The full variable domain, rest sourced from reference TRBV7-9 and TRBJ1-4, is DTGVSQNPRHKITKRGQNVTFRCDPISEHNRLYWYRQTLGQGPEFLTYFQNEAQLEKSRLLSDRFSAERPKGSFSTLEIQRTEQGDSAMYLCASSSSLWLNEKLFFGSGTQLSVL.